The sequence of this T cell receptor (beta chain) was determined in a study of blood T cells in healthy people across ages. V was cut by 3 bases and J by 5 bases, with 14 bases left in between. The CDR3 is made up of 15 amino acids. The use of a sample-barcoded 5' primer and a J-beta primer mix characterized a second PCR of about 6 to 11 cycles. Using its own MiXCR run on the 5' RACE reads, TCRdb lists one record per CDR3 protein. The data contain fewer than 750,000 distinct CDR3 sequences, 52% of them singletons. This sequence joins TRBV12-3 or TRBV12-4 and TRBJ2-1, with D possibly being TRBD2 (6 bases). The source is a woman aged 80 or over in good health. The specimen sequenced was blood. This CDR3 reads CASSFRRGLHNEQFF. The DNA of the CDR3 is TGTGCCAGCAGTTTTCGGCGGGGTCTACACAATGAGCAGTTCTTC.